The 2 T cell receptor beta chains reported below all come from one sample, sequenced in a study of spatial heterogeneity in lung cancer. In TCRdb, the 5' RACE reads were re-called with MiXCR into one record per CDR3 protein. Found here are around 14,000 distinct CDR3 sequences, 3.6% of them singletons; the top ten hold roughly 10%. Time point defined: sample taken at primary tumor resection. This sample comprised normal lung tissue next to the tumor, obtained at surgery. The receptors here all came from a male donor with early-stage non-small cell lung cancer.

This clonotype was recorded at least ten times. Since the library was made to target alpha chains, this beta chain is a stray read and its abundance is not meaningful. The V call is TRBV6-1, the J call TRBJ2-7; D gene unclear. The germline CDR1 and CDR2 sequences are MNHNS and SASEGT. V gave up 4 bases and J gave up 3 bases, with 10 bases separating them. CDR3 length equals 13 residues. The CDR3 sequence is CASSGYGVYEQYF. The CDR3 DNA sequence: TGTGCCAGCAGTGGTTACGGAGTCTACGAGCAGTACTTC.

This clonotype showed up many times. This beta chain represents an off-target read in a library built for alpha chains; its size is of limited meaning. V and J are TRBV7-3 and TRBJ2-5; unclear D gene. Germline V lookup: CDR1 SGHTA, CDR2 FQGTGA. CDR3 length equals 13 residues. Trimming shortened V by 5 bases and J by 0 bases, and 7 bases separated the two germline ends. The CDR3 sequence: CASSPSYQETQYF. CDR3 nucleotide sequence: TGTGCCAGCAGCCCGTCGTACCAAGAGACCCAGTACTTC. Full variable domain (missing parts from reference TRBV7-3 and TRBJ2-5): GAGVSQTPSNKVTEKGKYVELRCDPISGHTALYWYRQSLGQGPEFLIYFQGTGAADDSGLPNDRFFAVRPEGSVSTLKIQRTERGDSAVYLCASSPSYQETQYFGPGTRLLVL.